The next 9 T cell receptor beta chains were all read from a single sample in a study of OX40 agonist ivuxolimab in advanced cancers. The data were produced by immunoSEQ multiplex PCR, yet TCRdb's version contains in-frame clones alone and is incomplete. This sample carries over 35,000 clones, roughly 89% of them seen once, and the ten largest clones take over 0.55%. The source was CD4+ or CD8+ T cells sorted from blood, collected in a trial of the OX40 agonist ivuxolimab. These receptors were obtained from an adult with an advanced solid tumor such as melanoma, head and neck, liver or kidney cancer.

This clone was seen only once. The V and J genes are TRBV6-1 and TRBJ1-1, with TRBD1 matching 7 bases. The CDR3 is 13 amino acids. The trim removed 6 bases at V and 3 bases at J, leaving 4 bases unmatched. Germline V lookup: CDR1 MNHNS, CDR2 SASEGT. CDR3 residues: CASRRQGDTEAFF. CDR3 DNA sequence: TGTGCCAGCAGGAGACAGGGAGACACTGAAGCTTTCTTT.

V gene TRBV18 combines with J gene TRBJ1-3; D gene ambiguous. The CDR3 consists of 15 residues. V was cut by 3 bases and J by 1 base, with 10 bases left in between. The V gene's germline CDR1 is KGHSH and CDR2 LQKENI. The DNA for the CDR3 is TGTGCCAGCTCACCGAGTGAGGGTTCTGGAAACACCATATATTTT. Its translation is CASSPSEGSGNTIYF.

Here the CDR3 DNA reads TGTGCCAGCACCCTGGAGGGCAGTGTTTCTGGGGCCAACGTCCTGACTTTC. Its protein is CASTLEGSVSGANVLTF. The chain employs TRBV2 and TRBJ2-6; a possible D gene is TRBD2 (6 bases). Looked up from germline, CDR1 is SNHLY and CDR2 is FYNNEI. The CDR3 length is 17 residues. V lost 7 bases to trimming and J lost 1 base, with 17 bases between them. Complete variable domain (other parts from reference TRBV2 and TRBJ2-6): EPEVTQTPSHQVTQMGQEVILRCVPISNHLYFYWYRQILGQKVEFLVSFYNNEISEKSEIFDDQFSVERPDGSNFTLKIRSTKLEDSAMYFCASTLEGSVSGANVLTFGAGSRLTVL.

The chain is built from TRBV7-2 and TRBJ1-5, with D possibly matching TRBD1 (5 bases). Germline V gene sequence: CDR1 SGHTA, CDR2 FQGNSA. The CDR3 is 15 residues long. The V end was cut by 1 base, the J end by 7 bases, with 14 bases between. The CDR3 DNA sequence: TGTGCCAGCAGCTTAGGATTCGGGGCCCAACAGCCCCAGCATTTT. Amino acid sequence: CASSLGFGAQQPQHF. Looking up the rest from reference TRBV7-2 and TRBJ1-5 gives the full variable domain: GAGVSQSPSNKVTEKGKDVELRCDPISGHTALYWYRQSLGQGLEFLIYFQGNSAPDKSGLPSDRFSAERTGGSVSTLTIQRTQQEDSAVYLCASSLGFGAQQPQHFGDGTRLSIL.

In regard to this clone: Its ends do not fully match the called genes, so a read error is possible. The genes are TRBV28 and TRBJ2-4, with D tentatively TRBD1 or TRBD2 (6 bases each). CDR1 MDHEN and CDR2 SYDVKM come from the germline V gene. The CDR3 has 17 residues. The CDR3, as DNA: TGTGCCAGCAGCTTATGGGGGGCGGGTCGAGACAAAAACATTCAGTACTTC. It translates to CASSLWGAGRDKNIQYF.

The rearrangement uses TRBV19 and TRBJ2-7, with D possibly being TRBD1 (6 bases). The ends were cut back, 2 bases at V and 6 bases at J, with 11 bases in the middle. In germline, CDR1 is LNHDA, CDR2 SQIVND (reference sequence). The CDR3 loop spans 13 amino acids. The CDR3 DNA reads TGTGCCAGTAGTATACCTGGGGGCCTCGAGCAGTACTTC. Translated, it gives CASSIPGGLEQYF.

The J gene is TRBJ2-6, the V gene TRBV7-2, with 7 bases that match TRBD1. Germline V gene lookup returns CDR1 SGHTA and CDR2 FQGNSA. After removal of 6 bases from V and 2 bases from J, the junction contained 10 bases not matched to a gene. The CDR3 extends over 17 amino acids. The CDR3 nucleotides read TGTGCCAGCAGAAAGGGGGCAGATAAAGCTGGGGCCAACGTCCTGACTTTC. Translated, it gives CASRKGADKAGANVLTF.

The CDR3 reads CATSRDRQPQHF. CDR3 nucleotides: TGTGCCACCAGCAGAGACAGACAGCCCCAGCATTTT. This rearrangement joins TRBV15 to TRBJ1-5; no definite D call. This CDR3 comprises 12 residues. Trimming left V 0 bases short and J 7 bases short, with 4 bases between. The germline V gene has CDR1 LNHNV and CDR2 YYDKDF (reference sequence).

The chain couples TRBV9 to TRBJ1-3; D is ambiguous. CDR3 length: 17 amino acids. Looked up from germline, CDR1 is SGDLS and CDR2 is YYNGEE. With 0 bases removed from V and 2 bases from J, the gap between germline ends came to 15 bases. The CDR3 region has the DNA TGTGCCAGCAGCGTAGCATCCCTGGGGAGAGCTGGAAACACCATATATTTT. Translating gives CASSVASLGRAGNTIYF.